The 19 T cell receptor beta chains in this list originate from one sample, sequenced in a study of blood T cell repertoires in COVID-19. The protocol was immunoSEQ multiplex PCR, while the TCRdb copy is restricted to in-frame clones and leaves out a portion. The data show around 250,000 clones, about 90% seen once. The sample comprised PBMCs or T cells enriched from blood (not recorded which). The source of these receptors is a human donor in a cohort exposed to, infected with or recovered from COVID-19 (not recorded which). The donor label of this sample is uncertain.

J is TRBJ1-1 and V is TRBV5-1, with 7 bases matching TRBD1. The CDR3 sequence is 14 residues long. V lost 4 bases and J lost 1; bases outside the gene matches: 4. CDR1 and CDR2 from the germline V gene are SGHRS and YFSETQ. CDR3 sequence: CASSPGTANTEAFF. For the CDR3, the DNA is TGCGCCAGCAGCCCGGGGACAGCGAACACTGAAGCTTTCTTT.

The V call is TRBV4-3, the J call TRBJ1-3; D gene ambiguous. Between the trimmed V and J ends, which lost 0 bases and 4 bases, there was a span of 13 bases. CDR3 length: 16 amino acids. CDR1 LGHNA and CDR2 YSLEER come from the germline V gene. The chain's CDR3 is CASSQDWSFSGNTIYF. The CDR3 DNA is TGCGCCAGCAGCCAAGATTGGAGTTTCTCGGGAAACACCATATATTTT.

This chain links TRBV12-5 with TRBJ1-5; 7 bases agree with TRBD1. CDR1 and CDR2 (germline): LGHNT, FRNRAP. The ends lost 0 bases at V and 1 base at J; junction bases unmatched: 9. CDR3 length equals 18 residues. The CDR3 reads CASGLVLGQGGSNQPQHF. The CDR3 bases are TGTGCTAGTGGTTTGGTACTCGGTCAGGGGGGCAGCAATCAGCCCCAGCATTTT.

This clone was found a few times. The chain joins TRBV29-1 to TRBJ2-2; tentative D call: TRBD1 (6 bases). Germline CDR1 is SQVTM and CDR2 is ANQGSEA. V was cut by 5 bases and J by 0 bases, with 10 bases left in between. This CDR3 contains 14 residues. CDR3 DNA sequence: TGCAGCGTTCAGGGGCGGGCGAACACCGGGGAGCTGTTTTTT. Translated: CSVQGRANTGELFF.

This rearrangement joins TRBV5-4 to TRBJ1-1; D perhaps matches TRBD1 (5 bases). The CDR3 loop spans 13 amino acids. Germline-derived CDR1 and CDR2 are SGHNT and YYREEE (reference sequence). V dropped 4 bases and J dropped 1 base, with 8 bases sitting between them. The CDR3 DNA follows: TGTGCCAGCAGCACTACAGGGAACACTGAAGCTTTCTTT. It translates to CASSTTGNTEAFF.

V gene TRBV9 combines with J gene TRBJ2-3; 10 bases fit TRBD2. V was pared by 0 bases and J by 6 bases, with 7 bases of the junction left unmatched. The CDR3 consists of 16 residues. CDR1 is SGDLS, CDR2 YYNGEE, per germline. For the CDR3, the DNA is TGTGCCAGCAGCGTAGTAACTAGCGGGGCTCGTGATACGCAGTATTTT. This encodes CASSVVTSGARDTQYF.

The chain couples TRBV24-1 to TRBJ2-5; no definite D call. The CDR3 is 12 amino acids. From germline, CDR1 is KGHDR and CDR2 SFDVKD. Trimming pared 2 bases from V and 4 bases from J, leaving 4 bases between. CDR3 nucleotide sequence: TGTGCCACCAGTGATTCCTTAGAGACCCAGTACTTC. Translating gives CATSDSLETQYF.

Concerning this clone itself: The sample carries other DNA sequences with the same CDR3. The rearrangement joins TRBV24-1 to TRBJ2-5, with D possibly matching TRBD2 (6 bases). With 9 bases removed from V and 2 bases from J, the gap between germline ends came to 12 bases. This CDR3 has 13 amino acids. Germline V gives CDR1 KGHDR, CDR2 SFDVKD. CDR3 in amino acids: CATSPGGQETQYF. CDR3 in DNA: TGTGCCACCTCCCCCGGGGGTCAAGAGACCCAGTACTTC.

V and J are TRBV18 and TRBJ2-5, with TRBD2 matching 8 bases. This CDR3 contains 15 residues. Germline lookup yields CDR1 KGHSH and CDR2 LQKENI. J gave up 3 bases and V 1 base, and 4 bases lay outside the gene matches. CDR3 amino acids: CASSPRSGGKETQYF. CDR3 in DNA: TGTGCCAGCTCACCACGGAGCGGGGGAAAAGAGACCCAGTACTTC.

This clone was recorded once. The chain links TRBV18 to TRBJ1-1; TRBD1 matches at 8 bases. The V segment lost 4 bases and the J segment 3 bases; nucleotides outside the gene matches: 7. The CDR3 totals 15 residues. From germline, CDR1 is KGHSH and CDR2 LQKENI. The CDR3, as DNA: TGTGCCAGCTCACGGCACCAGGGACAGGACACTGAAGCTTTCTTT. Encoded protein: CASSRHQGQDTEAFF.

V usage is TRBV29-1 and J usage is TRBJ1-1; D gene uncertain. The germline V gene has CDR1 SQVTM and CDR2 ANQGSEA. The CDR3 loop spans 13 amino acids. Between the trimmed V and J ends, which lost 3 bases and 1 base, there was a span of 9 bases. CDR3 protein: CSVEWQKNTEAFF. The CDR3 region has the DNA TGCAGCGTTGAGTGGCAGAAGAACACTGAAGCTTTCTTT. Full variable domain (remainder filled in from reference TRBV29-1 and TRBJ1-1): SAVISQKPSRDICQRGTSLTIQCQVDSQVTMMFWYRQQPGQSLTLIATANQGSEATYESGFVIDKFPISRPNLTFSTLTVSNMSPEDSSIYLCSVEWQKNTEAFFGQGTRLTVV.

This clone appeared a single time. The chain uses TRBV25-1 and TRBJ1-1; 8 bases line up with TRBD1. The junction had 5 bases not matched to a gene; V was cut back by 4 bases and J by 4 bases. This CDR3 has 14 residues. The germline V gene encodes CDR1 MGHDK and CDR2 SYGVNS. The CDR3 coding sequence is TGTGCCAGCAGTGGACAGGGGATCGGCACTGAAGCTTTCTTT. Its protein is CASSGQGIGTEAFF.

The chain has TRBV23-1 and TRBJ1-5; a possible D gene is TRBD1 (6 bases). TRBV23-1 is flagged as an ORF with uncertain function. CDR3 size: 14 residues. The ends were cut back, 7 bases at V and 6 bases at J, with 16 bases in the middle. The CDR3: CASTQRGGAQPQHF. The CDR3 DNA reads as TGCGCCAGCACCCAGAGGGGGGGGGCTCAGCCCCAGCATTTT.

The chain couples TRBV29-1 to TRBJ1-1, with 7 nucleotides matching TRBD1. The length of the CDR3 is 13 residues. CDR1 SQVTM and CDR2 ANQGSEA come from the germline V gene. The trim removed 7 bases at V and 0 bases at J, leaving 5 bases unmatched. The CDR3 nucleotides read TGCAGCGCCCGGACAGGCCTGAACACTGAAGCTTTCTTT. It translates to CSARTGLNTEAFF.

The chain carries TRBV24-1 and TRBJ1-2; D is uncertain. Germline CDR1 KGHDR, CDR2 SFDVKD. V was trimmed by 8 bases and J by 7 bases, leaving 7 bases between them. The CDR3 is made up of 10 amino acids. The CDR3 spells CATIRSGYTF. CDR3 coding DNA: TGTGCCACCATAAGGAGTGGCTACACCTTC.

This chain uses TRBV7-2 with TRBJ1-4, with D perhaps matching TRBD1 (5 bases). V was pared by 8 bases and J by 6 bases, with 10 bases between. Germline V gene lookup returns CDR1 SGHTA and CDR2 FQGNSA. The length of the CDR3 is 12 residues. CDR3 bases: TGTGCCAGCGCCTGGGGGGATGAAAAACTGTTTTTT. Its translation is CASAWGDEKLFF.

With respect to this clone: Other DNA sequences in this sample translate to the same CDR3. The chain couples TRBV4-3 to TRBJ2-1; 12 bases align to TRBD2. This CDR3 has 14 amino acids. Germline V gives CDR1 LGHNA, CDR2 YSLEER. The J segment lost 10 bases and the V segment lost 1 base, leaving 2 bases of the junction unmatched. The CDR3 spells CASSQVLAGGEQFF. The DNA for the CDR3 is TGCGCCAGCAGCCAAGTCCTAGCGGGGGGGGAGCAGTTCTTC.

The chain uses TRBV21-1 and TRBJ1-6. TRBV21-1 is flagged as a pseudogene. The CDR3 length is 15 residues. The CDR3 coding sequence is TGTGCCAGCAGCAAAGGCCCCTCTTTGGAGGTCACCCTCCACTTT. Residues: CASSKGPSLEVTLHF.

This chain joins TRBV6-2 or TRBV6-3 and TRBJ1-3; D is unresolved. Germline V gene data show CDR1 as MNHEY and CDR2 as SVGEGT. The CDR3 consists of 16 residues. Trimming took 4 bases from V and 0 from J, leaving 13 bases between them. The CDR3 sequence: CASSWAWPSSGNTIYF. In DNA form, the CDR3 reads TGTGCCAGCAGTTGGGCCTGGCCGAGCTCTGGAAACACCATATATTTT.